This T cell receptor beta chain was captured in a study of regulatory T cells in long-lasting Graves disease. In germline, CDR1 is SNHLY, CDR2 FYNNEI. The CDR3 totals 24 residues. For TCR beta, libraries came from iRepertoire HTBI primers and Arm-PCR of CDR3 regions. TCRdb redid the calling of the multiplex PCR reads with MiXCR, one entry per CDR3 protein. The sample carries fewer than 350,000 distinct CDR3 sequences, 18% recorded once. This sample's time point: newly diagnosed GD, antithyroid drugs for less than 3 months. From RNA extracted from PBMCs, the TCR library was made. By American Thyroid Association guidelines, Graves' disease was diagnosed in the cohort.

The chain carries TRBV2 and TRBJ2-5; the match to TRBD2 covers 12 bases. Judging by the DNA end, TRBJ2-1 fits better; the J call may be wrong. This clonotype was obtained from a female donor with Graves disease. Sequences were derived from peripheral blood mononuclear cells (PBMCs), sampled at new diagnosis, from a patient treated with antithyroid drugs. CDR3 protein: CASSPKADRLLALTSGSRVDEQFF. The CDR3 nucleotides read TGTGCCAGCAGTCCTAAAGCCGACAGACTTCTAGCCTTGACTAGCGGGAGCAGAGTAGATGAGCAGTTCTTC.